The 16 T cell receptor beta chains below come from one sample, sequenced in a study of blood T cells in healthy people across ages. Next came a second PCR, run for about 6 to 12 cycles, which used a sample-barcoded 5' primer along with a J-beta primer mix. TCRdb called the 5' RACE reads again in MiXCR, with one record for every CDR3 protein. The sample lists 1.5 million to 2 million distinct CDR3 sequences, about two fifths occurring once. Sample: blood. These TCRs come from a human donor in good health.

This clonotype was observed a handful of times. V and J are TRBV20-1 and TRBJ2-1; 10 nucleotides line up with TRBD2. V lost 5 bases and J lost 9; bases outside the gene matches: 13. The germline gives CDR1 DFQATT, CDR2 SNEGSKA (reference sequence). This CDR3 is 15 amino acids long. CDR3 amino acids: CSARNPGTSVGEQFF. The CDR3 region has the DNA TGCAGTGCTCGTAACCCCGGGACTAGCGTGGGTGAGCAGTTCTTC.

The V and J genes are TRBV7-8 and TRBJ2-3; TRBD2 aligns across 11 bases. The CDR3 consists of 18 residues. Trimming removed 6 bases from V and 4 bases from J; junction bases left unmatched: 15. Germline V gene data show CDR1 as SGHVS and CDR2 as FQNEAQ. The CDR3 here is CASSPGLAARGGADTQYF. The CDR3 DNA is TGTGCCAGCAGTCCGGGACTAGCGGCCCGAGGTGGCGCAGATACGCAGTATTTT. Based on the CDR3 plus reference TRBV7-8 and TRBJ2-3, the full variable domain is GAGVSQSPRYKVAKRGQDVALRCDPISGHVSLFWYQQALGQGPEFLTYFQNEAQLDKSGLPSDRFFAERPEGSVSTLKIQRTQQEDSAVYLCASSPGLAARGGADTQYFGPGTRLTVL.

This rearrangement joins TRBV4-1 to TRBJ1-2; no clear D gene. CDR3 length equals 15 residues. The V end lost 4 bases, the J end lost 6 bases, and 18 bases lay between the germline ends. CDR1 and CDR2 (germline): MGHRA, YSYEKL. CDR3 region: CASSPVGPFRNGYTF. CDR3 DNA sequence: TGCGCCAGCAGCCCCGTAGGCCCGTTTAGGAATGGCTACACCTTC.

This clonotype has more than one count but fewer than ten. The genes are TRBV2 and TRBJ2-5, with a weak D call TRBD1 (5 bases). CDR1 and CDR2 (germline): SNHLY, FYNNEI. V lost 6 bases and J 4 bases, leaving 12 bases between the germline ends. This CDR3 contains 13 residues. This chain's CDR3 is CASRDQTAETQYF. The DNA of the CDR3 is TGTGCCAGCAGGGACCAGACAGCAGAGACCCAGTACTTC.

The J gene is TRBJ1-1, the V gene TRBV7-6; D is undetermined. Germline V lookup: CDR1 SGHVS, CDR2 FNYEAQ. This CDR3 spans 15 amino acids. With 1 base removed from V and 1 base from J, the gap between germline ends came to 10 bases. The CDR3 nucleotides read TGTGCCAGCAGCTTAGGCACCGAAGGGAACACTGAAGCTTTCTTT. Translation: CASSLGTEGNTEAFF.

This clonotype was picked up a small number of times. This chain uses TRBV7-3 with TRBJ2-1; D might be TRBD2 (6 bases). The CDR3 is 14 residues long. V was shortened by 4 bases and J by 4 bases, with 11 bases between the two germline ends. Germline V gene lookup returns CDR1 SGHTA and CDR2 FQGTGA. The CDR3 loop is CASSSRGLYNEQFF. CDR3 DNA: TGTGCCAGCAGCTCCCGGGGGTTATACAATGAGCAGTTCTTC.

The rearrangement uses TRBV7-2 and TRBJ2-5; perhaps TRBD1 as D (6 bases). Per germline, CDR1 SGHTA and CDR2 FQGNSA. This CDR3 spans 15 amino acids. The ends were cut back, 6 bases at V and 2 bases at J, with 16 bases in the middle. The chain's CDR3 is CASSIAWTEQETQYF. The CDR3 bases are TGTGCCAGCAGTATAGCCTGGACAGAGCAAGAGACCCAGTACTTC.

The chain couples TRBV12-3 or TRBV12-4 to TRBJ1-1; 7 bases map to TRBD1. J lost 10 bases, V lost 4 bases, and 6 bases had no gene match. The CDR3 contains 12 residues. The CDR3 DNA reads as TGTGCCAGCAGTTCGGACAGGCGGGGAGCTTTCTTT. It codes for CASSSDRRGAFF.

This chain connects TRBV5-1 to TRBJ2-4; tentative D call: TRBD1 (6 bases). The V gene's germline CDR1 is SGHRS and CDR2 YFSETQ. The CDR3 is 14 amino acids. Trimming took 0 bases from V and 8 from J, leaving 12 bases between them. CDR3 region: CASSLEFSGDIQYF. For the CDR3, the DNA is TGCGCCAGCAGCTTGGAGTTTTCAGGGGACATTCAGTACTTC.

J is TRBJ2-1 and V is TRBV20-1; 10 positions agree with TRBD1. Germline-derived CDR1 and CDR2 are DFQATT and SNEGSKA (reference sequence). V shed 5 bases and J 6 bases; nucleotides not matched to a gene: 4. The CDR3 consists of 13 residues. The CDR3 loop reads CSALRDRGNEQFF. The CDR3 nucleotides are TGCAGTGCTTTAAGGGACAGGGGCAATGAGCAGTTCTTC.

With respect to this clonotype: This may stem from a read error, because a much larger clone lies one nucleotide away. CDR3 residues: CASSSHSVGRETQYF. The CDR3 nucleotides are TGTGCCAGCAGTTCCCATAGCGTGGGGCGAGAGACCCAGTACTTC. This rearrangement joins TRBV12-3 or TRBV12-4 to TRBJ2-5; the D gene could be TRBD1 or TRBD2 (5 bases each). V lost 4 bases to trimming and J lost 4 bases, with 16 bases between them. The CDR3 totals 15 residues.

This clonotype was counted once. CDR3 DNA: TGTGCCAGCAGTGGGGAACAGGGGGCGCCTAACGAGCAGTACTTC. Amino acid sequence: CASSGEQGAPNEQYF. The V and J genes are TRBV25-1 and TRBJ2-4; TRBD1 matches at 9 bases. The assigned J gene may be wrong: the sequence end matches TRBJ2-7 better. The CDR3 is 15 residues long. Germline V CDR1 and CDR2: MGHDK, SYGVNS.

The chain joins TRBV7-9 to TRBJ2-2; D is possibly TRBD1 (6 bases). This CDR3 contains 16 residues. Trimming removed 5 bases at V and 3 bases at J, with 16 bases between. Germline CDR1 reads SEHNR; CDR2 reads FQNEAQ (reference sequence). CDR3 nucleotide sequence: TGTGCCAGCAGCCCCACACAGGGTTGGTACACCGGGGAGCTGTTTTTT. This gives the protein CASSPTQGWYTGELFF. Supplemented by reference TRBV7-9 and TRBJ2-2, the full variable domain reads DTGVSQNPRHKITKRGQNVTFRCDPISEHNRLYWYRQTLGQGPEFLTYFQNEAQLEKSRLLSDRFSAERPKGSFSTLEIQRTEQGDSAMYLCASSPTQGWYTGELFFGEGSRLTVL.

This clonotype was counted a few times. The rearrangement joins TRBV4-2 to TRBJ2-3, with a tentative D call TRBD2 (5 bases). CDR3 length: 13 residues. Trimming pared 8 bases from V and 4 bases from J, leaving 13 bases between. From germline, CDR1 is LGHNA and CDR2 YNFKEQ. In nucleotides, the CDR3 is TGTGCCAGCGGCGAAGGACTGGCAGATACGCAGTATTTT. Its protein is CASGEGLADTQYF.

The V call is TRBV10-3, the J call TRBJ2-3; D is unresolved. Germline CDR1 and CDR2: ENHRY and SYGVKD. CDR3 length: 13 residues. V shed 3 bases and J shed 6 bases, with 10 bases lying between them. The CDR3 DNA reads as TGTGCCATCAGTGAAGGCAAAGGGGATACGCAGTATTTT. Translating it yields CAISEGKGDTQYF.

The chain combines TRBV20-1 with TRBJ1-6; D perhaps matches TRBD1 (5 bases). Between the trimmed V and J ends, which lost 0 bases and 7 bases, there was a span of 10 bases. Germline-derived CDR1 and CDR2 are DFQATT and SNEGSKA (reference sequence). The length of the CDR3 is 14 residues. CDR3 coding DNA: TGCAGTGCTAGAGAGGGGGGATGGAATTCACCCCTCCACTTT. As protein: CSAREGGWNSPLHF.